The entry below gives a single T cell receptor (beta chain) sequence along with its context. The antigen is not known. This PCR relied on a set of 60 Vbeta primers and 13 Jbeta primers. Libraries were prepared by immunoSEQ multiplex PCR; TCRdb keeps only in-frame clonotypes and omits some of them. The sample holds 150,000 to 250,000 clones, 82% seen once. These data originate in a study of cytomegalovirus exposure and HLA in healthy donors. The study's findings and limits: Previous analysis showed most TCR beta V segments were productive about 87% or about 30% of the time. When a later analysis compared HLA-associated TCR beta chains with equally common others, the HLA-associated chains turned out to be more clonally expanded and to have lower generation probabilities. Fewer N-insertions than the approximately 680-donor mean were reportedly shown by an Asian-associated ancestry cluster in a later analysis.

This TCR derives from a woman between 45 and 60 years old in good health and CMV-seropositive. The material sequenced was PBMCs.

The CDR3 reads CASIHRGNSYEQYF. In DNA form, the CDR3 reads TGTGCCAGCATCCACAGGGGTAACTCCTACGAGCAGTACTTC. The V call is TRBV7-9, the J call TRBJ2-5; TRBD1 aligns across 7 bases. The J call may be incorrect, as the DNA end agrees better with TRBJ2-7. The CDR3 has 14 amino acids. From germline, CDR1 is SEHNR and CDR2 FQNEAQ (reference sequence).